This paragraph covers one T cell receptor beta chain sequence. This clonotype was detected ten times or more. This clone's antigen is unknown. Base qualities are missing; no much larger clone stands one base away. Receptor libraries were prepared by 5' RACE. Sequencing was carried out with a NextSeq 500. In the TCR library protocol, a unique molecular identifier was attached to each TCR cDNA molecule so that PCR and sequencing errors could be corrected. In the paper's pipeline: TCR identification, UMI-based error correction and CDR3 extraction were performed with Decombinator tools. TCRs above a frequency of 2 per 1,000, corresponding to the top 1% of the tumor frequency distribution, were defined as expanded. Expanded tumor TCRs statistically deemed absent (corrected P<0.05) from at least one tumor region were classed as regional, and all other expanded tumor TCRs were classed as ubiquitous. Renyi diversity was calculated using the R vegan package after each repertoire was subsampled 100 times to 5,000 TCRs. CDR3 similarity networks were built from amino acid triplet string-kernel similarity, connecting CDR3s with pairwise similarity above 0.82. TCRdb handled the public reads itself, with Q25 trimming in fastp and clone calling in MiXCR, and kept productive beta chains. All rows with the same CDR3 protein become a single entry with the most common DNA and genes. TCRdb's processing, not the authors', yielded these V and J calls. Present in this sample are about 5,100 distinct CDR3 sequences, under 9% of which were seen just once. The ten largest make up about a quarter of the sample.

These data are taken from a study of spatial heterogeneity in lung cancer (dated by TCRdb to the late 2010s). Concerning the study at large: More beta-chain than alpha-chain transcripts were consistently detected, likely reflecting higher beta-chain transcript abundance. In the raw uncorrected reads, each unique combination of TCR and UMI appeared more than ten times on average. In non-small cell lung cancer, the study made a quantitative comparison of TCR alpha and beta repertoires among multiple tumor regions, matched nontumor lung and blood. TCR transcript counts in tumor regions correlated strongly with a T cell transcriptional module score from matched bulk RNA-seq. At surgery, both alpha and beta chains were TCR-sequenced in 220 tumor regions, approximately 64 matched nontumor lung samples and a few dozen PBMC samples. Nonsynonymous mutation counts, determined by whole-exome sequencing of tumor tissue, were related to TCR repertoire features.

Results the study describes overall, beyond this receptor: Estimated TCR-seq coverage of tumor T cells was only around 7% for alpha chains and about 13% for beta chains. Counts of ubiquitous and regional expanded TCRs were found to correlate with counts of ubiquitous and regional nonsynonymous mutations, respectively. Confirming at a functional level the hypothesis that regional TCRs recognize regional mutations was considered to require additional single-cell paired TCR alpha and beta sequencing. A correlation was observed between the number of expanded intratumoral alpha and beta TCRs and the tumor nonsynonymous mutation count.

In the paper's terms, the time point label means: sample taken at primary tumor resection. Donors were around 71 patients with early-stage, untreated non-small cell lung cancer from the lung TRACERx cohort. Without any cell sorting, TCR sequencing was performed on whole RNA extracted either from tumor and nontumor lung tissue or from cryopreserved PBMC samples. Only patients with enough RNA available from two or more tumor regions were chosen for TCR sequencing. A lung pathologist reviewed the tumor and adjacent nontumor lung specimens before the specimens were selected. From cysteine to phenylalanine, the CDR3 is 13 amino acids long. Kept here is only the CDR3 DNA, which spans 39 bases and is read in frame from base 1. CDR1 MNHEY and CDR2 SVGAGI are derived from the germline V gene. V is pared back by 5 bases and J by 5 bases, with 12 bases lying between the germline termini.

This TCR was sampled from a female donor with early-stage non-small cell lung cancer. The sequencing here drew on lung tumor tissue, taken at surgery. In this chain, TRBV6-5 is recombined with TRBJ1-1; the D gene is possibly TRBD1, with 6 bases matching. The bases are TGTGCCAGCAGTGAAGGGGGACGAACTGAAGCTTTCTTT. This is translated as CASSEGGRTEAFF.